The clone carrying this T cell receptor beta chain has just a few counts. Its antigen is not known. Compared with germline, one end of the junction differs, possibly owing to a read error. This sample stems from a study of tumor and adjacent non-tumor tissue in lung cancer. Study findings and constraints: Top 100 clones took a larger repertoire share in normal lung.

The CDR3 is made up of 17 amino acids. Germline values: CDR1 MDHEN, CDR2 SYDVKM. The template was RNA from unsorted bulk tissue. Chemotherapy-naive patients with new lung cancer underwent thoracic surgery in China, August–late 2014. The library came from three nested PCR rounds adapted from ARM-PCR protocols. TCRdb re-analysed the multiplex PCR reads in MiXCR, keeping a single row per CDR3 protein. Of 71,000 or so distinct CDR3 sequences in the sample, 80% are singletons; the top ten hold more than 10%. The sample taken for sequencing was lung tumor tissue. The sequence derives from a woman in her fifties or sixties with non-small cell lung cancer. The chain links TRBV28 to TRBJ2-2, with TRBD2 identical over 7 bases. The CDR3 protein is CASSFFQAGYGTGELLF. The CDR3 DNA follows: TGTGCCAGCAGTTTCTTTCAAGCGGGATATGGCACCGGGGAGCTGCTTTTT.